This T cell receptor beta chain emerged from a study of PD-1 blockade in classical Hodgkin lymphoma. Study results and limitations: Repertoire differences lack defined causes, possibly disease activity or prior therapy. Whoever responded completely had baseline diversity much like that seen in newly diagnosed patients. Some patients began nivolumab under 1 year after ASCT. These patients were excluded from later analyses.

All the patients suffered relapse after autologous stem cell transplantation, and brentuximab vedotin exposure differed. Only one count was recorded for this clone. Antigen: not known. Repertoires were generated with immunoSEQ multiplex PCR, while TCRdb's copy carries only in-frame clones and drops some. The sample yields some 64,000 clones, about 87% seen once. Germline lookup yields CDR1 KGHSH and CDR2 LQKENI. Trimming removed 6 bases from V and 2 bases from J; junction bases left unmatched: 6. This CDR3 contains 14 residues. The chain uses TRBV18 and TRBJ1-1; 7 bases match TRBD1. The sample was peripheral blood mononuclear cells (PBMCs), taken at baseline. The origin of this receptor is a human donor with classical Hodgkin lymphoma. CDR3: CASSPRDSNTEAFF. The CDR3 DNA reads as TGTGCCAGCTCCCCTAGGGACAGCAACACTGAAGCTTTCTTT.